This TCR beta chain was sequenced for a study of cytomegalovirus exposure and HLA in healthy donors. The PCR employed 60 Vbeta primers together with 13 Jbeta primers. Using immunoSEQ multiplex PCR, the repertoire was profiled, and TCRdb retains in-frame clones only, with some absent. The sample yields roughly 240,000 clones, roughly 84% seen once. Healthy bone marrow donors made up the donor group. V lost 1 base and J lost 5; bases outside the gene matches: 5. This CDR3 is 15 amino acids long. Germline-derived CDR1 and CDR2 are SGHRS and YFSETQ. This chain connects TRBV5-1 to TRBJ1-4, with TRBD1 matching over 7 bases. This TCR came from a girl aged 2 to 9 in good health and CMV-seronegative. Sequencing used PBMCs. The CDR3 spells CASSLQGTVNEKLFF. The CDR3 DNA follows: TGCGCCAGCAGCTTGCAGGGGACAGTGAATGAAAAACTGTTTTTT.